These 27 T cell receptor beta chains originate from one sample sequenced in a study of regulatory T cells in long-lasting Graves disease. Sample time point: persistent/refractory GD, antithyroid drugs over 5 years with positive TRAb. Extracted RNA from PBMCs served as the source of the TCR library. HTBI primers from iRepertoire and Arm-PCR of CDR3 regions yielded the TCR beta libraries. Each CDR3 protein gets one entry after TCRdb re-called the multiplex PCR reads with MiXCR. This table holds under 500,000 distinct CDR3 sequences, less than 25% found once. The sample consisted of peripheral blood mononuclear cells (PBMCs), taken when the disease was refractory, from a patient treated with antithyroid drugs. Receptors were obtained from a female donor with Graves disease.

The chain combines TRBV18 with TRBJ2-7, with 7 bases lining up with TRBD2. The germline V gene has CDR1 KGHSH and CDR2 LQKENI. The CDR3 is 18 amino acids. The junction had 16 bases not matched to a gene; V was cut back by 3 bases and J by 2 bases. This CDR3 is CASSPQPRSGRRAYEQYF. In nucleotides, the CDR3 is TGTGCCAGCTCACCCCAGCCTCGTAGCGGGCGACGGGCCTACGAGCAGTACTTC.

In this sample, this clonotype turned up a few times. The CDR3 DNA reads as TGTGCCAGTAGTAGGCCAGGGGGCAATCAGCCCCAGCATTTT. Its protein product is CASSRPGGNQPQHF. V gene TRBV19 combines with J gene TRBJ1-5; tentatively, D is TRBD1 (6 bases). V lost 4 bases, J lost 2 bases, and 9 bases lay in between. The CDR3 totals 14 residues. Germline V gene lookup returns CDR1 LNHDA and CDR2 SQIVND (reference sequence).

The chain carries TRBV13 and TRBJ2-5; no definite D call. CDR3 length: 14 residues. Germline V lookup: CDR1 PRHDT, CDR2 FYEKMQ (reference sequence). Trimming took off 1 base at V and 6 bases at J, with 12 bases between the two ends. In DNA, the CDR3 is TGTGCCAGCAGCTTAGAGGCCGGCTCCCAGACCCAGTACTTC. As protein: CASSLEAGSQTQYF.

There are many counts of this clonotype. The chain joins TRBV15 to TRBJ1-2; no firm D call. Between the trimmed V and J ends, which lost 6 bases and 8 bases, there was a span of 10 bases. The CDR3 extends over 11 amino acids. Looked up from germline, CDR1 is LNHNV and CDR2 is YYDKDF (reference sequence). The CDR3 reads CATSWLGGYTF. CDR3 DNA sequence: TGTGCCACCAGTTGGCTGGGGGGCTACACCTTC.

This clonotype was seen repeatedly, ten times or more. The genes are TRBV20-1 and TRBJ2-5; the D call may be TRBD1 or TRBD2 (5 bases each). The CDR3 length is 12 residues. Looked up from germline, CDR1 is DFQATT and CDR2 is SNEGSKA (reference sequence). Deletions cut 5 bases from V and 5 bases from J, with 12 bases between. The CDR3 DNA is TGCAGTGCTGAGGGGTGGAGGGAGACCCAGTACTTC. This translates into CSAEGWRETQYF.

The V call is TRBV12-3 or TRBV12-4, the J call TRBJ2-2; D possibly matches TRBD1 or TRBD2 (5 bases each). The V end was cut by 7 bases, the J end by 3 bases, with 15 bases between. The CDR3 covers 15 residues. CDR3 DNA sequence: TGTGCCAGCAATAACCGGGACGGCTACACCGGGGAGCTGTTTTTT. Protein: CASNNRDGYTGELFF.

This clonotype has a count of ten or more. The chain couples TRBV28 to TRBJ2-5; the D is unclear. Trimming cost V 5 bases and J 13 bases, with 14 bases left between them. Germline V gene sequence: CDR1 MDHEN, CDR2 SYDVKM. The CDR3 is made up of 11 amino acids. The CDR3 coding sequence is TGTGCCAGCAGTAGTACCATCTACTGGTACTTC. This encodes CASSSTIYWYF.

This clonotype appeared a few times. This chain uses TRBV7-2 with TRBJ1-2; 10 bases fit TRBD1. V lost 5 bases and J lost 5; bases outside the gene matches: 11. This CDR3 spans 16 amino acids. Per the germline V gene, CDR1 is SGHTA and CDR2 is FQGNSA. The CDR3 region is CASSTFTGTGVYGYTF. The CDR3 coding sequence is TGTGCCAGCAGCACATTCACCGGGACAGGGGTATATGGCTACACCTTC.

This clonotype was counted ten times or more. The V and J genes are TRBV28 and TRBJ2-5; D gene unclear. This CDR3 is 15 amino acids long. In germline, CDR1 is MDHEN, CDR2 SYDVKM. The V end was cut by 6 bases, the J end by 1 base, with 15 bases between. CDR3 residues: CASRQNPLLQETQYF. DNA of the CDR3: TGTGCCAGCAGACAGAACCCCTTACTCCAAGAGACCCAGTACTTC.

This clonotype has at least ten counts. This chain joins TRBV29-1 and TRBJ2-5, with D unresolved. The V and J ends lost 3 bases and 5 bases respectively, with 7 bases between them. This CDR3 comprises 11 residues. Per germline, CDR1 SQVTM and CDR2 ANQGSEA. CDR3: CSVEAWETQYF. CDR3 sequence (DNA): TGCAGCGTTGAGGCGTGGGAGACCCAGTACTTC.

This chain connects TRBV12-3 or TRBV12-4 to TRBJ1-3, with unresolved D. The CDR3 spans 12 residues. The V gene lost 5 bases and the J gene lost 8 bases, with 10 bases spanning the gap. CDR3 DNA sequence: TGTGCCAGCAGTGGTATAAGAGACACCATATATTTT. Amino acid sequence: CASSGIRDTIYF.

This clonotype was detected only a few times. Relative to the germline gene, one junction end is altered; a read error may explain this. The rearrangement joins TRBV12-3 or TRBV12-4 to TRBJ2-6; 8 nucleotides agree with TRBD1. The CDR3 contains 22 residues. As DNA, the CDR3 is TGTGCCAGCAGCTTAGCAGACAGGGGAATAAGCGCGACCCCCTCTGGGGCCAACGTCCTGACTTTC. Translated: CASSLADRGISATPSGANVLTF.

This clonotype was seen only a few times. This sequence joins TRBV30 and TRBJ2-7; 7 nucleotides line up with TRBD1. Trimming cost V 6 bases and J 6 bases; bases outside gene matches: 14. Germline V gene lookup returns CDR1 GTSNPN and CDR2 SVGIG (reference sequence). The CDR3 has 14 residues. The CDR3 DNA follows: TGTGCCTGCCAACCGGCTGGGACAGTCTTCGAGCAGTACTTC. As protein: CACQPAGTVFEQYF.

The chain uses TRBV7-2 and TRBJ2-5; 11 bases line up with TRBD2. The CDR3 loop spans 18 amino acids. Germline V gene sequence: CDR1 SGHTA, CDR2 FQGNSA. V gave up 2 bases and J gave up 0 bases; unmatched junction bases: 8. The CDR3 here is CASSLSTLTSGDQETQYF. CDR3 DNA sequence: TGTGCCAGCAGCTTATCAACCCTGACTAGCGGGGACCAAGAGACCCAGTACTTC.

This clonotype occurred a few times. A much bigger clone sits one base away, suggesting this may be a read error. The chain carries TRBV7-3 and TRBJ2-3; TRBD2 might be the D (6 bases). This CDR3 contains 13 residues. CDR1 is SGHTA, CDR2 FQGTGA, per germline. The CDR3, as DNA: TGTGCCAGCAGCTTCGGGACTTCGGATACGCAGTGTTTT. It is translated as CASSFGTSDTQCF.

This clonotype has only one observation. Compared with germline, one end of the junction differs, possibly owing to a read error. The chain has TRBV6-1 and TRBJ1-2, with D perhaps TRBD1 (5 bases). Germline V gene data show CDR1 as MNHNS and CDR2 as SASEGT. The CDR3 covers 15 residues. In DNA, the CDR3 is TGTACCAGCAGTGCTCAAGACACAGGTTTCCGGGGCTACACCTTC. This gives the protein CTSSAQDTGFRGYTF.

This clonotype was recorded many times. The chain joins TRBV20-1 to TRBJ2-4; 7 positions agree with TRBD1. Trimming removed 5 bases from V and 6 bases from J; junction bases left unmatched: 4. Per the germline V gene, CDR1 is DFQATT and CDR2 is SNEGSKA (reference sequence). CDR3 length equals 12 residues. CDR3 nucleotide sequence: TGCAGTGCTGCCCGGGACAGAAACATTCAGTACTTC. This encodes CSAARDRNIQYF.

This rearrangement joins TRBV7-9 to TRBJ2-7; the match to TRBD1 covers 7 bases. CDR3 length equals 13 residues. The V gene end was trimmed by 10 bases and the J gene end by 3 bases; junction bases not matched to a gene: 9. The germline gives CDR1 SEHNR, CDR2 FQNEAQ (reference sequence). This chain's CDR3 is CATSQGVHYEQYF. The CDR3, as DNA: TGTGCCACCAGTCAGGGGGTTCACTACGAGCAGTACTTC.

The rearrangement links TRBV6-1 to TRBJ2-4, with D uncertain. Trimming removed 2 bases at V and 0 bases at J, with 8 bases between. The V gene's germline CDR1 is MNHNS and CDR2 SASEGT. CDR3 size: 15 residues. The CDR3 spells CASSEQPVAKNIQYF. Here the CDR3 DNA reads TGTGCCAGCAGTGAACAGCCAGTAGCCAAAAACATTCAGTACTTC.

This chain joins TRBV7-9 and TRBJ1-2; maybe TRBD1 (6 bases). CDR3 length: 13 amino acids. The V gene lost 10 bases and the J gene lost 4 bases, with 16 bases spanning the gap. Germline V gives CDR1 SEHNR, CDR2 FQNEAQ (reference sequence). The CDR3 here is CATGEGGAYGYTF. The CDR3 DNA reads TGTGCCACGGGCGAGGGGGGGGCCTATGGCTACACCTTC.

The gene calls are TRBV28 and TRBJ2-1; D could derive from TRBD1 or TRBD2 (5 bases each). CDR1 and CDR2 (germline): MDHEN, SYDVKM. The CDR3 contains 13 residues. V lost 3 bases and J 5 bases, leaving 8 bases between the germline ends. CDR3 loop: CASSFGGDNEQFF. For the CDR3, the DNA is TGTGCCAGCAGTTTTGGGGGAGACAATGAGCAGTTCTTC.

This clonotype was detected many times. This chain uses TRBV5-5 with TRBJ1-1, with D hard to call. Trimming left V 0 bases short and J 0 bases short, with 6 bases between. There are 14 residues in the CDR3. Germline assignment: CDR1 SGHKS and CDR2 YYEKEE (reference sequence). As DNA, the CDR3 is TGTGCCAGCAGCTTGGGGTGGTTGAACACTGAAGCTTTCTTT. It translates to CASSLGWLNTEAFF.

V usage is TRBV28 and J usage is TRBJ2-1; TRBD2 matches 13 bases. V shed 6 bases, J shed 3 bases, and the junction held 20 bases outside the gene matches. CDR1 is MDHEN, CDR2 SYDVKM, per germline. The CDR3 is 21 residues long. The CDR3 loop is CASSLGFPGLAGVVFYNEQFF. The CDR3 DNA follows: TGTGCCAGCAGCCTAGGGTTCCCAGGACTAGCGGGAGTGGTTTTCTACAATGAGCAGTTCTTC.

For this clonotype: Because it lacks the conserved phenylalanine or tryptophan at the end, this CDR3 is likely a read error. This chain uses TRBV7-2 with TRBJ1-3; D perhaps matches TRBD1 (5 bases). V lost 2 bases and J lost 4, with 9 bases in between. CDR3 length: 14 amino acids. The germline V gene encodes CDR1 SGHTA and CDR2 FQGNSA. The CDR3 bases are TGTGCCAGCAGCTTACGGGGGAGAGGAAACACCATATATTCT. This sequence encodes CASSLRGRGNTIYS.

The chain has TRBV6-2 or TRBV6-3 and TRBJ2-7, with D tentatively TRBD2 (5 bases). The CDR3 spans 12 residues. V lost 10 bases and J lost 4, with 14 bases in between. In germline, CDR1 is MNHEY, CDR2 SVGEGT. In nucleotides, the CDR3 is TGTGCCACTCAGGACTCCTCTTACGAGCAGTACTTC. Protein: CATQDSSYEQYF.

In this sample, this clonotype turned up many times. The chain is built from TRBV2 and TRBJ1-2; 7 bases agree with TRBD1. This CDR3 has 12 residues. V was clipped by 9 bases and J by 2 bases; unmatched bases: 3. Germline V gene lookup returns CDR1 SNHLY and CDR2 FYNNEI. For the CDR3, the DNA is TGTGCCAGACTGGGACAGAACTATGGCTACACCTTC. Translation gives CARLGQNYGYTF.

The rearrangement joins TRBV7-2 to TRBJ2-7; D might be TRBD2 (6 bases). The CDR3 extends over 13 amino acids. CDR1 and CDR2 from the germline V gene are SGHTA and FQGNSA. V was clipped by 5 bases and J by 4 bases, with 12 bases between them. The DNA for the CDR3 is TGTGCCAGCAGCACAACTAGCAAGTACGAGCAGTACTTC. Protein: CASSTTSKYEQYF. Full variable domain (outside the CDR3, taken from reference TRBV7-2 and TRBJ2-7): GAGVSQSPSNKVTEKGKDVELRCDPISGHTALYWYRQSLGQGLEFLIYFQGNSAPDKSGLPSDRFSAERTGGSVSTLTIQRTQQEDSAVYLCASSTTSKYEQYFGPGTRLTVT.